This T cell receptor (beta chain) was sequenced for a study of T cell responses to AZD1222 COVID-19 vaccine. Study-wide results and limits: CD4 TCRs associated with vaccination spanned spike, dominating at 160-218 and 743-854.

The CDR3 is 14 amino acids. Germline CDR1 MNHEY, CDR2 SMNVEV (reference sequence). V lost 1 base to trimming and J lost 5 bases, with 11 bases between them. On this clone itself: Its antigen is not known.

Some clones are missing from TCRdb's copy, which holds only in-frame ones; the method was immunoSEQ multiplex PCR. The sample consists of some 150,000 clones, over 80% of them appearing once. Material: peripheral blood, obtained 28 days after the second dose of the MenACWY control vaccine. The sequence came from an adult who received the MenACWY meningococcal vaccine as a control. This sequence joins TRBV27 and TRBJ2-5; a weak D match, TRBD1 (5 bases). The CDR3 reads CASSLLAGRETQYF. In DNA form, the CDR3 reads TGTGCCAGCAGTTTATTAGCAGGGCGGGAGACCCAGTACTTC.